The rows below give T cell receptor beta chains drawn from one sample of a study of T cell responses to AZD1222 COVID-19 vaccine. Clones were read by immunoSEQ multiplex PCR, and TCRdb kept only the in-frame ones, dropping some. In the table there are 75,000 to 90,000 clones, approximately 85% of which are singletons. This specimen was peripheral blood, taken 28 days after the second AZD1222 dose. The receptors derive from an adult who received the AZD1222 COVID-19 vaccine. CDR3s include the opening cysteine and the closing phenylalanine or tryptophan. D genes are given only for firm matches. Expanded clones are given a class, and other clones once, few, many or no size at all.

j_call clone_size d_call v_call cdr3_nt cdr3_aa
TRBJ2-2 - - TRBV24-1 TGTGCCACCAGTGATTTAGAAGACACCCCAACTGGAGGGGAGCTGTTTTTT CATSDLEDTPTGGELFF
TRBJ1-5 few - TRBV7-2 TGTGCCAGCAGCTTAGCGGGGGATCAGCCCCAGCATTTT CASSLAGDQPQHF
TRBJ2-3 - - TRBV29-1 TGCAGCGTCCGCAGAGGCACAGATACGCAGTATTTT CSVRRGTDTQYF
TRBJ1-2 - - TRBV4-3 TGCGCCAGCAGCCAAGCCGGGCGCGGGGGGGCTCGTGGCTACACCTTC CASSQAGRGGARGYTF
TRBJ2-2 - TRBD2 TRBV6-5 TGTGCCAGCAGACCTAGCGGGGGGGCGGTCGGGGAGCTGTTTTTT CASRPSGGAVGELFF
TRBJ1-2 - - TRBV28 TGTGCCAGCAGTTCTGGGGGCTACACCTTC CASSSGGYTF
TRBJ2-5 - - TRBV11-2 TGTGCCAGCAGCTTTACGGGTGGGGGACCGGGAGAGACCCAGTACTTC CASSFTGGGPGETQYF
TRBJ2-2 once TRBD1 TRBV5-1 TGCGCCAGCAGCTTGGAATCGGGGACAGGGGGCGGCGGGGAGCTGTTTTTT CASSLESGTGGGGELFF
TRBJ1-4 - TRBD1 TRBV5-4 TGTGCCAGCAGCTTGTTTGCAGGGGGAGTGGAAAAACTGTTTTTT CASSLFAGGVEKLFF
TRBJ1-2 - TRBD1 TRBV5-5 TGTGCCAGCAGCCTCCGGGCAGGGGGCTGGGACTATGGCTACACCTTC CASSLRAGGWDYGYTF
TRBJ1-2 - TRBD1 TRBV3-1/TRBV3-2 TGTGCCAGCAGCCAAGTACAGGGGAACTATGGCTACACCTTC CASSQVQGNYGYTF
TRBJ2-7 - TRBD1 TRBV4-2 TGTGCCAGCAGCCAAGCCTACAGGGGTCTCGACGAGCAGTACTTC CASSQAYRGLDEQYF